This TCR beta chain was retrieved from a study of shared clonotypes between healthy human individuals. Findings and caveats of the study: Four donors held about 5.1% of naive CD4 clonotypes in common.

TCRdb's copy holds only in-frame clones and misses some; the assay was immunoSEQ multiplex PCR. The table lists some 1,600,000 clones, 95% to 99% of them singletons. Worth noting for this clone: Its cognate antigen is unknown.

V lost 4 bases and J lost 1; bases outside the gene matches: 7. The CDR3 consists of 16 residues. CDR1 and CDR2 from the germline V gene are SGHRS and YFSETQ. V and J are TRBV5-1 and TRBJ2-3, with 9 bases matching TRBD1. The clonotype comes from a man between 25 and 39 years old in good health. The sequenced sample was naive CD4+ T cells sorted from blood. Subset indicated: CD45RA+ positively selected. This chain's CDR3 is CASSRGNRGRTDTQYF. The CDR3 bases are TGCGCCAGCAGCAGAGGAAACAGGGGGCGCACAGATACGCAGTATTTT.